These 3 T cell receptor beta chains came from one sample sequenced in a study of shared clonotypes between healthy human individuals. The table came from immunoSEQ multiplex PCR; TCRdb's copy has only in-frame clones and leaves some out. The table has approximately 2.5 million clones, around nine tenths seen once. Sample: naive CD4+ T cells sorted from blood. Noted subset: CD45RA+ positively selected. These receptors originate from a man between 18 and 35 years old in good health.

The table lists this clone with a count of one. The chain links TRBV9 to TRBJ1-6; 8 nucleotides align to TRBD1. The germline V gene encodes CDR1 SGDLS and CDR2 YYNGEE. The junction had 6 bases not matched to a gene; V was cut back by 0 bases and J by 10 bases. This CDR3 region has 15 residues. For the CDR3, the DNA is TGTGCCAGCAGCGTAGGGACAGGGCTCGGCTCACCCCTCCACTTT. As protein: CASSVGTGLGSPLHF.

The chain links TRBV6-6 to TRBJ2-2; 8 positions match TRBD2. The CDR3 runs to 16 residues. CDR1 and CDR2 (germline): MNHNY, SVGAGI (reference sequence). V dropped 1 base and J dropped 6; count of bases not matched to a gene: 7. CDR3 sequence: CASSYYGTSVPGELFF. Here the CDR3 DNA reads TGTGCCAGCAGTTACTACGGGACTAGTGTCCCCGGGGAGCTGTTTTTT.

The genes are TRBV4-1 and TRBJ1-2; no clear D gene. The CDR3 contains 14 residues. Trimming removed 5 bases from V and 9 bases from J, with 19 bases in between. Germline V gene lookup returns CDR1 MGHRA and CDR2 YSYEKL. The CDR3 nucleotides read TGCGCCAGCAGCAGTATCTTGACACCTGTGAGCTACACCTTC. Encoded protein: CASSSILTPVSYTF.